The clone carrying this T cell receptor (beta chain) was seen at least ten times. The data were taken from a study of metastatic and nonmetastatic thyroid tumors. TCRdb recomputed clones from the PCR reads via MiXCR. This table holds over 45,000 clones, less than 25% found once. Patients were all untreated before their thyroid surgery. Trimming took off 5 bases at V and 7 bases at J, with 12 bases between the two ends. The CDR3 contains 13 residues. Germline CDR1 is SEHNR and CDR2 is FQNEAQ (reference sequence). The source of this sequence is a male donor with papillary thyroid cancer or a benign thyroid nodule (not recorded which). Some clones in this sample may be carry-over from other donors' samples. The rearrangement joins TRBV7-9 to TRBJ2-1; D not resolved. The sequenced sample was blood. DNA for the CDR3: TGTGCCAGCAGCCCGAGGAGCTGGAATGAGCAGTTCTTC. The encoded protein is CASSPRSWNEQFF.